One sample yielded the 32 T cell receptor beta chains listed below, sequenced in a study of cytomegalovirus exposure and HLA in healthy donors. The PCR employed 60 Vbeta primers together with 13 Jbeta primers. Generated by immunoSEQ multiplex PCR, the TCRdb table keeps only in-frame clones and is missing some. The sample records around 170,000 clones, 82% being singletons. Specimen: PBMCs. The receptors were sampled from a man in his forties in good health and CMV-seronegative.

This sequence joins TRBV7-2 and TRBJ2-6, with D hard to call. Trimming left V 1 base short and J 4 bases short, with 11 bases between. The CDR3 spans 16 residues. Germline V gene sequence: CDR1 SGHTA, CDR2 FQGNSA. CDR3 residues: CASSLDSLAGANVLTF. Here the CDR3 DNA reads TGTGCCAGCAGCTTAGACAGCCTCGCGGGGGCCAACGTCCTGACTTTC. Using reference TRBV7-2 and TRBJ2-6 for the parts outside the CDR3, the full variable domain is GAGVSQSPSNKVTEKGKDVELRCDPISGHTALYWYRQSLGQGLEFLIYFQGNSAPDKSGLPSDRFSAERTGGSVSTLTIQRTQQEDSAVYLCASSLDSLAGANVLTFGAGSRLTVL.

The CDR3 loop is CASSYSTSGGTNTQYF. CDR3 DNA: TGTGCCAGCAGTTACTCGACTAGCGGGGGAACCAATACGCAGTATTTT. This chain uses TRBV6-5 with TRBJ2-3, with 12 bases lining up with TRBD2. J was trimmed by 7 bases and V by 0 bases; bases with no gene match: 5. Germline-derived CDR1 and CDR2 are MNHEY and SVGAGI. The CDR3 totals 16 residues.

This chain connects TRBV28 to TRBJ2-7; D ambiguous. The CDR3 runs to 12 residues. Germline CDR1 and CDR2: MDHEN and SYDVKM. Trimming removed 8 bases from V and 1 base from J, with 9 bases in between. Written as DNA, the CDR3 is TGTGCCAGCGGCACTAAGTCCTACGAGCAGTACTTC. It specifies CASGTKSYEQYF.

The genes are TRBV5-1 and TRBJ2-6, with 7 bases that match TRBD1. V lost 3 bases, J lost 0 bases, and 15 bases stayed unmatched. This CDR3 is 20 amino acids long. Germline V gene data show CDR1 as SGHRS and CDR2 as YFSETQ. This CDR3 is CASSSRGGQRDRSGANVLTF. Here the CDR3 DNA reads TGCGCCAGCAGCTCGCGAGGGGGACAGCGCGACCGCTCTGGGGCCAACGTCCTGACTTTC.

The CDR3 sequence: CASARQDLGGNTIYF. In DNA, the CDR3 is TGTGCCAGCGCCAGACAGGATTTGGGTGGAAACACCATATATTTT. The rearrangement joins TRBV6-5 to TRBJ1-3; perhaps TRBD1 as D (6 bases). The CDR3 is 15 residues long. Germline V gene sequence: CDR1 MNHEY, CDR2 SVGAGI. Trimming took off 8 bases at V and 3 bases at J, with 17 bases between the two ends.

The table lists this clone with a count of one. The chain links TRBV4-3 to TRBJ1-6, with 8 nucleotides matching TRBD1. CDR1 and CDR2 from the germline V gene are LGHNA and YSLEER. The CDR3 is made up of 15 amino acids. Unmatched junction bases numbered 4, after V lost 0 bases and J lost 9 bases. The CDR3 nucleotides read TGCGCCAGCAGCCAAGACGACAGGGGTACTTCACCCCTCCACTTT. Translating it yields CASSQDDRGTSPLHF.

CDR3 nucleotide sequence: TGTGCCAGCAGCCTTAGCTCTGGGGCCAACGTCCTGACTTTC. This codes for CASSLSSGANVLTF. The chain recombines TRBV6-4 with TRBJ2-6; D remains ambiguous. This CDR3 region has 14 residues. From germline, CDR1 is MRHNA and CDR2 SNTAGT. Trimming stripped 6 bases from V and 0 bases from J, with 6 bases between.

This clone showed up just a few times. The chain carries TRBV11-2 and TRBJ2-1, with TRBD1 matching over 7 bases. Losses at the gene ends were 5 bases for V and 12 bases for J; bases not matched to a gene: 10. The CDR3 has 13 residues. The germline CDR1 and CDR2 sequences are SGHAT and FQNNGV. CDR3 in DNA: TGTGCCAGCAGCCTCAGGTCGGGGACAGCGCAGTTCTTC. Encoded protein: CASSLRSGTAQFF.

The rearrangement links TRBV28 to TRBJ1-2, with TRBD1 as a possible D gene (6 bases). The germline V gene has CDR1 MDHEN and CDR2 SYDVKM. V lost 10 bases, J lost 3 bases, and 15 bases lay in between. This CDR3 contains 13 residues. The CDR3 spells CAIWGQDYYGYTF. The DNA for the CDR3 is TGTGCCATTTGGGGGCAAGACTACTATGGCTACACCTTC.

This clone was counted a few times. The CDR3 protein is CASSVQNYGYTF. The CDR3 DNA is TGTGCCAGCAGTGTACAGAACTATGGCTACACCTTC. The chain carries TRBV6-1 and TRBJ1-2; no clear D gene. Germline V gives CDR1 MNHNS, CDR2 SASEGT. The CDR3 consists of 12 residues. The V gene lost 4 bases and the J gene lost 2 bases, with 5 bases spanning the gap.

In its sample, this clone was seen a few times. V and J are TRBV29-1 and TRBJ2-3; 12 nucleotides align to TRBD2. The CDR3 length is 14 residues. Losses at the gene ends were 7 bases for V and 5 bases for J; bases not matched to a gene: 7. CDR1 SQVTM and CDR2 ANQGSEA come from the germline V gene. As DNA, the CDR3 is TGCAGCGGTGCTAGCGGGAGGGCCGGAGATACGCAGTATTTT. This codes for CSGASGRAGDTQYF.

The chain couples TRBV9 to TRBJ2-5, with D maybe TRBD1 (5 bases). V was clipped by 0 bases and J by 3 bases, with 12 bases between them. The CDR3 totals 15 residues. Germline V gene data show CDR1 as SGDLS and CDR2 as YYNGEE. CDR3 bases: TGTGCCAGCAGCGTAGAAAGGGGCAGCGAAGAGACCCAGTACTTC. Translating it yields CASSVERGSEETQYF.

V gene TRBV19 combines with J gene TRBJ2-5, with D tentatively TRBD2 (6 bases). Trimming shortened V by 2 bases and J by 4 bases, and 14 bases separated the two germline ends. Germline CDR1 reads LNHDA; CDR2 reads SQIVND (reference sequence). The CDR3 length is 15 residues. For the CDR3, the DNA is TGTGCCAGTAGTATATACGGGGGAGTGGGAGAGACCCAGTACTTC. Amino acid sequence: CASSIYGGVGETQYF.

The chain employs TRBV30 and TRBJ2-5; D might be TRBD2 (7 bases). Per germline, CDR1 GTSNPN and CDR2 SVGIG (reference sequence). The CDR3 consists of 13 residues. As DNA, the CDR3 is TGTGCTTCGACGAAGGGGGGGTTAGAGACCCAGTACTTC. Translation: CASTKGGLETQYF.

This clone was seen just once. The junction and the germline gene differ at one end; a read error may be behind it. The rearrangement uses TRBV19 and TRBJ2-6, with a weak D call TRBD1 (5 bases). The CDR3 has 12 amino acids. Germline V gene data show CDR1 as LNHDA and CDR2 as SQIVND (reference sequence). CDR3 in amino acids: CASSQVASVLTF. The CDR3 DNA is TGTGCCAGTTCACAGGTCGCCAGCGTCCTGACTTTC.

V usage is TRBV30 and J usage is TRBJ1-2; weak D call: TRBD1 (5 bases). CDR1 is GTSNPN, CDR2 SVGIG, per germline (reference sequence). The CDR3 totals 13 residues. V dropped 2 bases and J dropped 8 bases, with 15 bases sitting between them. CDR3 sequence (DNA): TGTGCCTGGAGTCTGGGGGGGAATACGGGCTACACCTTC. Translating it yields CAWSLGGNTGYTF.

The V gene is TRBV6-6, the J gene TRBJ1-1, with TRBD1 matching 9 bases. J gave up 5 bases and V 6 bases, and 13 bases lay outside the gene matches. CDR3 length: 16 residues. The germline V gene encodes CDR1 MNHNY and CDR2 SVGAGI (reference sequence). This chain's CDR3 is CASSPSTGGGRTEAFF. CDR3 nucleotide sequence: TGTGCCAGCAGCCCCTCGACAGGGGGGGGGCGGACTGAAGCTTTCTTT.

J is TRBJ2-1 and V is TRBV27; 12 nucleotides match TRBD1. The CDR3 has 17 residues. Trimming at V came to 2 bases and at J to 10 bases, leaving 12 bases not matched to a gene. CDR1 is MNHEY, CDR2 SMNVEV, per germline (reference sequence). CDR3 DNA sequence: TGTGCCAGCAGTTTACATTCCGGGACAGGGGGCGTGAGGGAGCAGTTCTTC. Translation gives CASSLHSGTGGVREQFF.

The V gene is TRBV4-3, the J gene TRBJ2-1; TRBD2 might be the D (7 bases). This CDR3 is 14 amino acids long. From germline, CDR1 is LGHNA and CDR2 YSLEER. Between the trimmed V and J ends, which lost 1 base and 6 bases, there was a span of 10 bases. The CDR3 region is CASSQGRGGNEQFF. CDR3 sequence (DNA): TGCGCCAGCAGCCAAGGAAGGGGGGGCAATGAGCAGTTCTTC.

This clone was observed a few times. The genes are TRBV7-2 and TRBJ2-3; the D gene is possibly TRBD1 (6 bases). CDR1 SGHTA and CDR2 FQGNSA come from the germline V gene. Trimming left V 4 bases short and J 4 bases short, with 15 bases between. The CDR3 spans 15 residues. The CDR3, as DNA: TGTGCCAGCAGCTCACAGGGAACCTCCGCAGATACGCAGTATTTT. Its protein is CASSSQGTSADTQYF. The variable domain in full, with the rest retrieved from reference TRBV7-2 and TRBJ2-3, is GAGVSQSPSNKVTEKGKDVELRCDPISGHTALYWYRQSLGQGLEFLIYFQGNSAPDKSGLPSDRFSAERTGGSVSTLTIQRTQQEDSAVYLCASSSQGTSADTQYFGPGTRLTVL.

This chain joins TRBV9 and TRBJ2-3; 10 positions agree with TRBD2. The V segment lost 3 bases and the J segment 5 bases; nucleotides outside the gene matches: 9. The CDR3 spans 16 residues. The germline gives CDR1 SGDLS, CDR2 YYNGEE. CDR3 in amino acids: CASSASGGYVRDTQYF. In nucleotides, the CDR3 is TGTGCCAGCAGCGCTAGCGGGGGCTACGTCAGAGATACGCAGTATTTT.

Only one count was recorded for this clone. The CDR3 protein is CASSEASNYGYTF. In nucleotides, the CDR3 is TGTGCCAGCAGCGAGGCCAGCAACTATGGCTACACCTTC. The V and J genes are TRBV7-6 and TRBJ1-2; D is unclear. CDR1 and CDR2 (germline): SGHVS, FNYEAQ. This CDR3 has 13 residues. Trimming took off 5 bases at V and 2 bases at J, with 9 bases between the two ends. Filled out from reference TRBV7-6 and TRBJ1-2, the complete variable domain reads GAGVSQSPRYKVTKRGQDVALRCDPISGHVSLYWYRQALGQGPEFLTYFNYEAQQDKSGLPNDRFSAERPEGSISTLTIQRTEQRDSAMYRCASSEASNYGYTFGSGTRLTVV.

The count of this clone is one. The chain uses TRBV6-5 and TRBJ1-2; D is possibly TRBD1 (6 bases). The V end lost 7 bases, the J end lost 4 bases, and 16 bases lay between the germline ends. The CDR3 extends over 14 amino acids. Germline-derived CDR1 and CDR2 are MNHEY and SVGAGI. The CDR3 region has the DNA TGTGCCAGCACCACGACACAGGGAATCTATGGCTACACCTTC. It specifies CASTTTQGIYGYTF.

The chain employs TRBV6-5 and TRBJ1-2, with a tentative D call TRBD1 (6 bases). CDR1 is MNHEY, CDR2 SVGAGI, per germline. The CDR3 totals 15 residues. The V end was cut by 5 bases, the J end by 4 bases, with 17 bases between. CDR3 DNA sequence: TGTGCCAGCAGTCTATACTTAGGGGGATCCTATGGCTACACCTTC. Amino acids: CASSLYLGGSYGYTF.

The chain joins TRBV5-6 to TRBJ1-4; D is unclear. The CDR3 extends over 16 amino acids. CDR1 SGHDT and CDR2 YYEEEE come from the germline V gene. With 4 bases removed from V and 3 bases from J, the gap between germline ends came to 16 bases. CDR3 protein: CASSLGLGASNEKLFF. For the CDR3, the DNA is TGTGCCAGCAGCCTCGGACTGGGCGCCTCTAATGAAAAACTGTTTTTT.

This rearrangement joins TRBV15 to TRBJ1-4; D not certain. V was clipped by 3 bases and J by 3 bases, with 8 bases between them. CDR1 is LNHNV and CDR2 is YYDKDF in the germline V gene (reference sequence). The CDR3 consists of 14 residues. CDR3 in DNA: TGTGCCACCAGCAGTTTCGGGGCTAATGAAAAACTGTTTTTT. This sequence encodes CATSSFGANEKLFF.

The chain carries TRBV4-1 and TRBJ2-5; 8 nucleotides line up with TRBD2. The CDR3 loop spans 16 amino acids. Losses at the gene ends were 4 bases for V and 6 bases for J; bases not matched to a gene: 13. Germline V gene sequence: CDR1 MGHRA, CDR2 YSYEKL. In nucleotides, the CDR3 is TGCGCCAGCAGCCCGCGGGGGGCGGGGGGCGAGAAGACCCAGTACTTC. Its protein is CASSPRGAGGEKTQYF.

This clone was detected only a few times. The J gene is TRBJ1-6, the V gene TRBV6-1, with D unclear. The CDR3 loop spans 14 amino acids. The germline CDR1 and CDR2 sequences are MNHNS and SASEGT. The V and J ends lost 6 bases and 10 bases respectively, with 16 bases between them. The CDR3 loop reads CASRLTSGGSPLHF. The CDR3 DNA reads TGTGCCAGCAGACTCACATCAGGTGGATCACCCCTCCACTTT.

There are a few counts of this clone. The J gene is TRBJ1-3, the V gene TRBV4-1, with a possible D match to TRBD1 (6 bases). CDR3 size: 17 residues. V lost 1 base and J lost 0, with 13 bases in between. Germline V gene data show CDR1 as MGHRA and CDR2 as YSYEKL. CDR3 nucleotide sequence: TGCGCCAGCAGCCAAGGGCCACAGGGAAGCTCTGGAAACACCATATATTTT. Translation gives CASSQGPQGSSGNTIYF.

This CDR3 reads CSVGGHTSNYGYTF. CDR3 sequence (DNA): TGCAGCGTCGGTGGACACACATCTAACTATGGCTACACCTTC. The chain is built from TRBV29-1 and TRBJ1-2; D is perhaps TRBD1 (5 bases). Between the trimmed V and J ends, which lost 6 bases and 0 bases, there was a span of 14 bases. Germline assignment: CDR1 SQVTM and CDR2 ANQGSEA. The CDR3 covers 14 residues.

This rearrangement joins TRBV5-6 to TRBJ2-6; no firm D call. The V gene lost 1 base and the J gene lost 4 bases, with 12 bases spanning the gap. Germline V CDR1 and CDR2: SGHDT, YYEEEE. This CDR3 spans 16 amino acids. This CDR3 is CASSLLDQAGANVLTF. As DNA, the CDR3 is TGTGCCAGCAGCTTGTTAGACCAGGCAGGGGCCAACGTCCTGACTTTC.

This chain uses TRBV7-2 with TRBJ1-5; D is ambiguous. The CDR3 has 17 residues. Per germline, CDR1 SGHTA and CDR2 FQGNSA. The ends were cut back, 1 base at V and 0 bases at J, with 13 bases in the middle. CDR3 loop: CASSLGNSFYSNQPQHF. CDR3 coding DNA: TGTGCCAGCAGCTTAGGGAACAGTTTTTATAGCAATCAGCCCCAGCATTTT.